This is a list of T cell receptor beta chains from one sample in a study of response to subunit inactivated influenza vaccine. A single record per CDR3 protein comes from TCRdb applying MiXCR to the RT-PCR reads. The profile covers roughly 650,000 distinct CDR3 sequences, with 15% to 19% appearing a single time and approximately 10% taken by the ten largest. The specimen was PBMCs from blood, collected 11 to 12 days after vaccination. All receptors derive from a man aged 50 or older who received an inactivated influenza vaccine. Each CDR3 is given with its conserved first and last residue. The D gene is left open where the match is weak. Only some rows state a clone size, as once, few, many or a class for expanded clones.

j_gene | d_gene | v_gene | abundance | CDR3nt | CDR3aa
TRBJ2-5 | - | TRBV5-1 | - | TGCGCCAGCAGCTTGGGGGACTTGACAGGGGAGACCCAGTACTTC | CASSLGDLTGETQYF
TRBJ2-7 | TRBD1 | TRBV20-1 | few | TGCAGTGCTAGAGCTGCGGACAGGGGGGAGTACGAGCAGTACTTC | CSARAADRGEYEQYF
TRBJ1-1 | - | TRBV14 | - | TGTGCCAGCAGCCAATGGAGGAACACTGAAGCTTTCTTT | CASSQWRNTEAFF
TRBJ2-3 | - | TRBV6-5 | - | TGTGCCAGCAGTTACTCGCGATTCCTCACAGATACGCAGTATTTT | CASSYSRFLTDTQYF
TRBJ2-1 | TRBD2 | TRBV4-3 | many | TGCGCCAGCAGCCAAGATCTCCTAGCGGGGGACTACAATGAGCAGTTCTTC | CASSQDLLAGDYNEQFF
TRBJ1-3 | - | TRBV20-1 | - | TGCAGTGCTGGCCGGGACCAAAGAAACACCATATATTTT | CSAGRDQRNTIYF
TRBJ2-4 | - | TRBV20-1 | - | TGCAGTGCTAGAGATCGTCTAGGAGTAAACATTCAGTACTTC | CSARDRLGVNIQYF
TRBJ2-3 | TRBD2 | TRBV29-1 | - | TGCAGCGCTGGACTAGCGGGAGGGCCCGCAGATAAGCAGTATTTT | CSAGLAGGPADKQYF
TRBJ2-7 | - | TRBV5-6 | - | TGTGCCAGCAGCGAGGGAGGCGGGACTTCCTACGAGCAGTACTTC | CASSEGGGTSYEQYF
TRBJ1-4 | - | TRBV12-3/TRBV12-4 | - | TGTGCCAGCAGTCCCGGGGTCGTCGAGGGGAATGAAAAACTGTTTTTT | CASSPGVVEGNEKLFF
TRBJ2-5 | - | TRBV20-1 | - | TGCAGTGCCCCTGACTTGACGTCGGCTGAGACCCAGTACTTC | CSAPDLTSAETQYF
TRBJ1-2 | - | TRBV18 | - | TGTGCCAGCTCACCCGGCGGGGGGCAGAGTGGCTACACCTTC | CASSPGGGQSGYTF
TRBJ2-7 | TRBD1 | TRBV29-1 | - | TGCAGCGCGGGACAGGCCTCCTACGAGCAGTACTTC | CSAGQASYEQYF
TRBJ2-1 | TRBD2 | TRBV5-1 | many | TGCGCCAGCAGCCCCGGACTAGCGGGGGGCAATGAGCAGTTCTTC | CASSPGLAGGNEQFF
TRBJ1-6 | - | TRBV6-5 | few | TGTGCCAGCAGTTACAAGGCAGCTTGGTCCCCTGCACCCCTCCACTTT | CASSYKAAWSPAPLHF
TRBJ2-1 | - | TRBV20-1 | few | TGCAGTGCTCCCCCCGGGCTTCAAAGGTACAATGAGCAGTTCTTC | CSAPPGLQRYNEQFF
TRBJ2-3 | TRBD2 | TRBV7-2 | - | TGTGCCAGCATCTCGACGGCGGGAGCTACAGATACGCAGTATTTT | CASISTAGATDTQYF
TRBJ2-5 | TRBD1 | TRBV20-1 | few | TGCAGTGCTACCTCAGGACAGGGCAAGTTTAGAGAGACCCAGTACTTC | CSATSGQGKFRETQYF
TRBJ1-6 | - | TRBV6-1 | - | TGTGCCAGCAGCCGACCTGAACATTCACCCCTCCACTTT | CASSRPEHSPLHF
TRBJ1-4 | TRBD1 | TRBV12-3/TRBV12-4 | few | TGTGCCAGCAGCCTACCGCAGGGGGCAGGAATCGGAAAACTGTTTTTT | CASSLPQGAGIGKLFF
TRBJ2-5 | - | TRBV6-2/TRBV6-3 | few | TGTGCCAGCAGTAGACAGTTGGGGAGGCAAGAGACCCAGTACTTC | CASSRQLGRQETQYF
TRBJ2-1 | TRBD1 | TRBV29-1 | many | TGCAGCGTTGAAGGTCGGGTGGACAGGGCAAGCAATGAGCAGTTCTTC | CSVEGRVDRASNEQFF
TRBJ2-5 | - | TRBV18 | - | TGTGCCAGCTCACCCCGGCCACAGGGACACCAAGAGACCCAGTACTTC | CASSPRPQGHQETQYF
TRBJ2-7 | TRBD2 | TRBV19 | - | TGTGCCAGTAGTACGGGACTAGCCGGCGAGCAGTACTTC | CASSTGLAGEQYF
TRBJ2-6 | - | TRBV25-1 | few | TGTGCCAGCTGGGGCTTAGTCTCTGGGGCCAACGTCCTGACTTTC | CASWGLVSGANVLTF
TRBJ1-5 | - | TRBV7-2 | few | TGTGCCAGCAGCTCCAACAGGGATCAGCCCCAGCATTTT | CASSSNRDQPQHF
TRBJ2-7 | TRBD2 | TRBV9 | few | TGTGCCAGCAGCGCGGGACTAGCGGGAGCCGGAGAGCAGTACTTC | CASSAGLAGAGEQYF
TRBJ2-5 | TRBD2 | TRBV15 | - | TGTGCCACCAGCAGACAAATCCCGGGACTAGCCTTTGAGGAGACCCAGTACTTC | CATSRQIPGLAFEETQYF
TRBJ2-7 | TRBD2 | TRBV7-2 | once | TGTGCCAGCAGCATGGGACTAGCGGGAGCCTACGAGCAGTACTTC | CASSMGLAGAYEQYF
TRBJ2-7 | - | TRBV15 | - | TGTGCCACCAGCAGATCCAGGACAACCTTATACGAGCAGTACTTC | CATSRSRTTLYEQYF
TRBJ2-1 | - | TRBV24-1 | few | TGTGCCACCAGTGATAGCAGGTTCGCGGAGAATGAGCAGTTCTTC | CATSDSRFAENEQFF
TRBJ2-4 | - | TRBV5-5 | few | TGTGCCAGCACTATGGAGGGGGTGGGGAAAAACATTCAGTACTTC | CASTMEGVGKNIQYF
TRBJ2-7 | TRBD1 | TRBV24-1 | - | TGTGCCACCAGTGCCCTCACCGGGACAGGGGCCTACGAGCAGTACTTC | CATSALTGTGAYEQYF
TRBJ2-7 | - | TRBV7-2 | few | TGTGCCAGCAGCTTGACCGGGGCTTTTGACGAGCAGTACTTC | CASSLTGAFDEQYF
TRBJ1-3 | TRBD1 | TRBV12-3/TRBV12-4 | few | TGTGCCAGCAGTCCCACACCGGGACAGGGGCTAGAAGGAAACACCATATATTTT | CASSPTPGQGLEGNTIYF
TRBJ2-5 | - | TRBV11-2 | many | TGTGCCAGCAGCTTAGTAGGGGGGAGCCCGGAGACCCAGTACTTC | CASSLVGGSPETQYF
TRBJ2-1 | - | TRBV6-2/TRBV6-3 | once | TGTGCCAGCAGTTACCTACCTGGGACACCTACCGATGAGCAGTTCTTC | CASSYLPGTPTDEQFF
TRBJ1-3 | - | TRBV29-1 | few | TGCAGCGTTGTATGGTACTCTGGAAACACCATATATTTT | CSVVWYSGNTIYF
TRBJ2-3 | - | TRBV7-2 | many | TGTGCCAGCAGCCCTGTAGGGCTCCGGGGGACAGATACGCAGTATTTT | CASSPVGLRGTDTQYF
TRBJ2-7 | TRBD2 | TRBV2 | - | TGTGCCAGCAGTAGACGGATAGCGGGACTTTCCTACGAGCAGTACTTC | CASSRRIAGLSYEQYF
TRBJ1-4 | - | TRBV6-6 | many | TGTGCCAGCAGTTACGTCCTCGGGGGTGAAAAACTGTTTTTT | CASSYVLGGEKLFF
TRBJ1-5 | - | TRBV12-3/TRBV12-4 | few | TGTGCCAGCGGGTCTCTGGATCAGCCCCAGCATTTT | CASGSLDQPQHF
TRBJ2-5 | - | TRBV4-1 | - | TGCGCCAGCAGCCAACAACAGGGAGTACAAGAGACCCAGTACTTC | CASSQQQGVQETQYF
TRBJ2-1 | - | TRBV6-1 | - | TGTGCCAGCAGTGAAGGAAACCGACTAGAAAAGGAGAATGAGCAGTTCTTC | CASSEGNRLEKENEQFF
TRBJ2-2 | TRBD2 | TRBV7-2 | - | TGTGCCAGCAGCTTAGTGCGGCTAGCGGGAACCGCCGGGGAGCTGTTTTTT | CASSLVRLAGTAGELFF
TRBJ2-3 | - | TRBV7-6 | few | TGTGCCAGCAGCTCCCACTCCCCCGGCACAGATACGCAGTATTTT | CASSSHSPGTDTQYF
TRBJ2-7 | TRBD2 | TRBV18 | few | TGTGCCAGCTCACCAAGGTCGGCGGGAGACGAGCAGTACTTC | CASSPRSAGDEQYF
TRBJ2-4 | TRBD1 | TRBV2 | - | TGTGCCAGCAGGGGACAGGGTATTGAGTACTTC | CASRGQGIEYF
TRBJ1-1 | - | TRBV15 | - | TGTGCCACCAGCAGAGATCGGACAGATGAAGCTTTCTTT | CATSRDRTDEAFF
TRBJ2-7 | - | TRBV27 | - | TGTGCCAGCTCCAAGCGGGCGTTGGCCTACGAGCAGTACTTC | CASSKRALAYEQYF
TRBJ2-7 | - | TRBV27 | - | TGTGCCAGCTGGCCTCCGGATTCGAGCGAGCAGTACTTC | CASWPPDSSEQYF
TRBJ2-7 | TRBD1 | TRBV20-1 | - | TGCAGTGCTTTTGACAGGGGAAACTACGAGCAGTACTTC | CSAFDRGNYEQYF